The clone carrying this T cell receptor (beta chain) has just one count. Its antigen is undetermined. Every contributor of samples was a Caucasian grown-up residing in Nashville, Tennessee. This sample stems from a study of shared clonotypes between healthy human individuals. At the deep level, the assay was run. The method was immunoSEQ multiplex PCR; TCRdb's version includes in-frame clones alone and lacks a portion of them. Among roughly 1 million clones, approximately 80% were seen once, and the ten largest hold more than 0.45%. The study, taken as a whole, reports: Between a handful of donors, naive CD4 clonotypes were shared at a level of about 5%.

The source is a young man in good health. Some clones in this sample may be carry-over from other donors' samples. Sequenced: memory CD4+ T cells from PBMCs. This sample's subset: CD45RA-negative fraction.

This chain's CDR3 is CASRGEGQGSYNEQFF. CDR3 sequence (DNA): TGTGCCAGCCGGGGAGAGGGACAGGGTTCTTACAATGAGCAGTTCTTC. The chain is built from TRBV27 and TRBJ2-1, with TRBD1 matching 9 bases. Germline CDR1 is MNHEY and CDR2 is SMNVEV (reference sequence). V lost 8 bases, J lost 4 bases, and 12 bases stayed unmatched. The CDR3 runs to 16 residues.